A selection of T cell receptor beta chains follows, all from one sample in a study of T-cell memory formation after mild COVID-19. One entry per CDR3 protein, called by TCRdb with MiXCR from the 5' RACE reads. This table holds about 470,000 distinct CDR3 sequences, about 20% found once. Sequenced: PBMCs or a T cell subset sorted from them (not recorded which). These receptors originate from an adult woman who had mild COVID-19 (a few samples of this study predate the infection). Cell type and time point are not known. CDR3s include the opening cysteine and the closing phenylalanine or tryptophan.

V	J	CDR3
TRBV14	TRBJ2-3	CASSQVTGSTDTQYF
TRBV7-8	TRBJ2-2	CASSLGGRELFF
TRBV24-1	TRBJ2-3	CATSDRGLAGADTQYF
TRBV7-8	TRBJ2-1	CASSPDRVGEQFF
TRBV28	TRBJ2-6	CASSTNPNSGANVLTF
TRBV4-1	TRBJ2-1	CASSQDLTGDNEQFF
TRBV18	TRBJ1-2	CASSPQGAGYTF
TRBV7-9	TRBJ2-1	CASSLVGAGNNEQFF
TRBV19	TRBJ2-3	CASSKPWTGQDTQYF
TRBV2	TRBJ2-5	CASSETRPQETQYF
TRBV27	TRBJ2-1	CASSRSAAGYSGEQFF
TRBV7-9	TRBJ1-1	CASSFRGPNTEAFF
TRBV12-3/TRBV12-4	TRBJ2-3	CASSYSRTGRDTQYF
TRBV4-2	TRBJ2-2	CASSQERVLAGVVNTGELFF